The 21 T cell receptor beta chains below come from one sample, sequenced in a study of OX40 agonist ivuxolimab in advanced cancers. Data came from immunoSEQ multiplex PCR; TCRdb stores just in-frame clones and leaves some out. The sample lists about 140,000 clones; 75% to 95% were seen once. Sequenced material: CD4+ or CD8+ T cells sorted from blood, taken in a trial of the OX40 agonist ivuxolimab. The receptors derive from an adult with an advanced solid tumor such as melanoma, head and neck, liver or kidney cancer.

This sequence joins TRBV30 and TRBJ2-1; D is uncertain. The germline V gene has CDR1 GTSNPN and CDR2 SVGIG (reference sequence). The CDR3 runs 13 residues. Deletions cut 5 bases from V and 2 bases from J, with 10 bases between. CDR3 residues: CAWGEQTYNEQFF. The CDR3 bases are TGTGCCTGGGGCGAGCAGACCTACAATGAGCAGTTCTTC. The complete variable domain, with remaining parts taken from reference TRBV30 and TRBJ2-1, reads SQTIHQWPATLVQPVGSPLSLECTVEGTSNPNLYWYRQAAGRGLQLLFYSVGIGQISSEVPQNLSASRPQDRQFILSSKKLLLSDSGFYLCAWGEQTYNEQFFGPGTRLTVL.

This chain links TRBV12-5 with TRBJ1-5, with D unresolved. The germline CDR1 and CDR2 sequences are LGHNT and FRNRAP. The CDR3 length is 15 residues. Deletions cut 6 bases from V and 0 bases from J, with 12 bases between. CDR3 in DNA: TGTGCTAGTGGGCTCAACTTTGATAGCAATCAGCCCCAGCATTTT. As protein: CASGLNFDSNQPQHF. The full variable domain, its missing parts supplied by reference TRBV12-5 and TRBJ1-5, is DARVTQTPRHKVTEMGQEVTMRCQPILGHNTVFWYRQTMMQGLELLAYFRNRAPLDDSGMPKDRFSAEMPDATLATLKIQPSEPRDSAVYFCASGLNFDSNQPQHFGDGTRLSIL.

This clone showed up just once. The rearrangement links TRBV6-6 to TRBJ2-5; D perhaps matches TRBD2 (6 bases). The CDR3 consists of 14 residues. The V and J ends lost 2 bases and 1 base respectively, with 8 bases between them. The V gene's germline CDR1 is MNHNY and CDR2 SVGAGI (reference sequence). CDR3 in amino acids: CASSYGGVQETQYF. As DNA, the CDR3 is TGTGCCAGCAGTTACGGAGGGGTCCAAGAGACCCAGTACTTC.

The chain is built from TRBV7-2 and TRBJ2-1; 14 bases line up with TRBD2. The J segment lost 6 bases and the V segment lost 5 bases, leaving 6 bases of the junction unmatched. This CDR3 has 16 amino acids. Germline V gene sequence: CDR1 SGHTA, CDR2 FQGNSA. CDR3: CASSPRLAGGPNEQFF. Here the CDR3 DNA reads TGTGCCAGCAGCCCCAGACTAGCGGGAGGGCCCAATGAGCAGTTCTTC. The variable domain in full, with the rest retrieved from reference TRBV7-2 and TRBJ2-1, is GAGVSQSPSNKVTEKGKDVELRCDPISGHTALYWYRQSLGQGLEFLIYFQGNSAPDKSGLPSDRFSAERTGGSVSTLTIQRTQQEDSAVYLCASSPRLAGGPNEQFFGPGTRLTVL.

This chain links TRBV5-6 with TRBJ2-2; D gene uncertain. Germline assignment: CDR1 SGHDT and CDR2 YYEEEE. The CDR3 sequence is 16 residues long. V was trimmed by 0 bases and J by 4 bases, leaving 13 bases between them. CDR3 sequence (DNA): TGTGCCAGCAGCTTGGGTATTTATAAGTCCACCGGGGAGCTGTTTTTT. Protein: CASSLGIYKSTGELFF.

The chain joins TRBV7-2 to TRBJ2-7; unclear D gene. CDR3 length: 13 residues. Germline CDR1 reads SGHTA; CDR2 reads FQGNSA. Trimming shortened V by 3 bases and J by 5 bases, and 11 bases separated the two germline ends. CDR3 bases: TGTGCCAGCAGCTTCTGGGGAACTAACGAGCAGTACTTC. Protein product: CASSFWGTNEQYF.

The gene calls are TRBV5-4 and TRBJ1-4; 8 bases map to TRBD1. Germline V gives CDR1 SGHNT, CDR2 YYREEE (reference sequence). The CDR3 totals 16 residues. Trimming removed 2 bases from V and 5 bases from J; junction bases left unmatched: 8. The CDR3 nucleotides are TGTGCCAGCAGCTTAAGACTGGACAGGGCGAATGAAAAACTGTTTTTT. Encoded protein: CASSLRLDRANEKLFF.

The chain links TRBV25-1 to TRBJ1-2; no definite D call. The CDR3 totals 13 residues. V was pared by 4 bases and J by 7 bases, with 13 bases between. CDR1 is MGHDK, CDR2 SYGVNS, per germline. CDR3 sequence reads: CASSAGLVSGYTF. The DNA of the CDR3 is TGTGCCAGCAGTGCGGGTCTCGTGAGTGGCTACACCTTC.

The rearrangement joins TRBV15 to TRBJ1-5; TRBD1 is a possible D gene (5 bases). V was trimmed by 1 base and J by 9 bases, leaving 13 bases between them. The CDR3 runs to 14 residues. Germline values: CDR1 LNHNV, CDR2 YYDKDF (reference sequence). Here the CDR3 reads CATSRGPGARPQHF. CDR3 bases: TGTGCCACCAGCAGAGGCCCTGGGGCGAGGCCCCAGCATTTT.

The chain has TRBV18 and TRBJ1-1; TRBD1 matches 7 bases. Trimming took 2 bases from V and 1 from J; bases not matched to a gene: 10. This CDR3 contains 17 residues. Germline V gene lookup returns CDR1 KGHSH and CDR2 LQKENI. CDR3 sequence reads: CASSPSEGGRGNTEAFF. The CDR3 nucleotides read TGTGCCAGCTCACCATCGGAAGGGGGCAGGGGGAACACTGAAGCTTTCTTT.

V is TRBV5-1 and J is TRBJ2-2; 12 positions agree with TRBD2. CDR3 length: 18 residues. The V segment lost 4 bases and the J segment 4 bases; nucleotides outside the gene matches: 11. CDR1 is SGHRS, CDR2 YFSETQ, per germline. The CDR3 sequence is CASSLQPTGLAGTGELFF. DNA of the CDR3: TGCGCCAGCAGCCTGCAACCTACGGGACTAGCGGGCACCGGGGAGCTGTTTTTT.

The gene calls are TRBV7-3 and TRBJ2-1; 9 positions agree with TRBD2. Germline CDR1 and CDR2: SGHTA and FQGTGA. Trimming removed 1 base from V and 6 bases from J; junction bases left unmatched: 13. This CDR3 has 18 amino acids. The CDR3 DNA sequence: TGTGCCAGCAGCTTAATAGGTAGTAGCGGGAGTCAAATCAATGAGCAGTTCTTC. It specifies CASSLIGSSGSQINEQFF.

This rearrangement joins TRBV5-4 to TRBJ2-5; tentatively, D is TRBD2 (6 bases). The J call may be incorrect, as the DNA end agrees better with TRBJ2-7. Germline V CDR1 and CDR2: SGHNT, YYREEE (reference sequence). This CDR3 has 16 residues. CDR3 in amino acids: CASSLAYREFPYEQYF. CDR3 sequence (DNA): TGTGCCAGCAGCTTGGCTTACCGGGAGTTCCCCTACGAGCAGTACTTC.

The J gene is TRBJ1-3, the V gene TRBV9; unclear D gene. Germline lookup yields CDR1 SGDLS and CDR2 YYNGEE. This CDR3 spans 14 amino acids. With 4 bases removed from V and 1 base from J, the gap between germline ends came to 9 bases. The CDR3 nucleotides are TGTGCCAGCAGCCGTACGGGGTCTGGAAACACCATATATTTT. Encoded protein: CASSRTGSGNTIYF.

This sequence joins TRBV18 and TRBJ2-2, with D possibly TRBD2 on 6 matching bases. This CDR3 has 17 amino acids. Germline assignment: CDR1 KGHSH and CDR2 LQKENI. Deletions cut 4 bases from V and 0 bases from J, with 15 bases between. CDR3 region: CASSQRVTPANTGELFF. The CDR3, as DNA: TGTGCCAGCTCACAGCGGGTTACCCCCGCGAACACCGGGGAGCTGTTTTTT. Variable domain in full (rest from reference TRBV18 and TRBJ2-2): NAGVMQNPRHLVRRRGQEARLRCSPMKGHSHVYWYRQLPEEGLKFMVYLQKENIIDESGMPKERFSAEFPKEGPSILRIQQVVRGDSAAYFCASSQRVTPANTGELFFGEGSRLTVL.

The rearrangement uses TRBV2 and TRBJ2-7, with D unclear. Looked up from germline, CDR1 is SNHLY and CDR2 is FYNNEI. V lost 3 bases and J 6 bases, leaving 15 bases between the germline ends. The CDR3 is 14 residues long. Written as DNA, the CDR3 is TGTGCCAGCAGTGAGGTCGCTAGAAGTCTCGAGCAGTACTTC. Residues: CASSEVARSLEQYF.

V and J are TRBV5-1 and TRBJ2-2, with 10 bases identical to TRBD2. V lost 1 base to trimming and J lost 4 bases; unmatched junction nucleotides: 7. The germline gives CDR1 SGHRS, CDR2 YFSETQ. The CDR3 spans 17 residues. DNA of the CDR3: TGCGCCAGCAGCTTGAGCAGCGGGAGGGGAGGCACCGGGGAGCTGTTTTTT. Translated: CASSLSSGRGGTGELFF.

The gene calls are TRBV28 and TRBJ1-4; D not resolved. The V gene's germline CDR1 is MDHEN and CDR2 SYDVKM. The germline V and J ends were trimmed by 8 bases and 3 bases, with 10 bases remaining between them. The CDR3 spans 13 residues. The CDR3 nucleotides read TGTGCCAGCCTTAATTCGCCTAATGAAAAACTGTTTTTT. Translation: CASLNSPNEKLFF.

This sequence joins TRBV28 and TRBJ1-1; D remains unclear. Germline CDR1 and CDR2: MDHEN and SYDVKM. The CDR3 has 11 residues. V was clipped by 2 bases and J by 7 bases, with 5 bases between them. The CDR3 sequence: CASSLEDEAFF. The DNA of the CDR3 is TGTGCCAGCAGTTTAGAGGATGAAGCTTTCTTT.

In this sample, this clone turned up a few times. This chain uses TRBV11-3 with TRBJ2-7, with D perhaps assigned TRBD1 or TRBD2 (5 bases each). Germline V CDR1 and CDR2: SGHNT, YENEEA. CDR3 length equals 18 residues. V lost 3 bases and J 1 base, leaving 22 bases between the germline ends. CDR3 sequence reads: CASSFRADIGGRSYEQYF. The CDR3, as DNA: TGTGCCAGCAGCTTTAGGGCGGACATTGGGGGACGTTCCTACGAGCAGTACTTC.

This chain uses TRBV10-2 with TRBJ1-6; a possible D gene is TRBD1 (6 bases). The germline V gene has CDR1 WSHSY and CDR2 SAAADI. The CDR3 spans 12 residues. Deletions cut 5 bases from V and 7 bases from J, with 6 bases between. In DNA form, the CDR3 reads TGCGCCAGCAGTACAGGGAATTCACCCCTCCACTTT. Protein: CASSTGNSPLHF.